This T cell receptor beta chain was recovered during a study of vaccination effects on CD4 cells after COVID-19. Study-wide results and caveats: In vaccinees who were healthy, merely 1 out of 255 vaccine-induced clones cross-reacted with common cold coronaviruses.

CDR3 length: 13 amino acids. Germline CDR1 reads MNHNY; CDR2 reads SVGAGI (reference sequence). The V end was cut by 0 bases, the J end by 9 bases, with 11 bases between. Sequencing used immunoSEQ multiplex PCR; TCRdb keeps in-frame clones, though not all of them. This table holds about 45,000 clones, over 60% found once. A word on this clone: Its antigen is still unknown.

Following culture for around 10 days, CD4+ T cells were isolated. Two-dose BNT162b2 or mRNA-1273 vaccination was given to participants. In the vaccine recipients, nucleocapsid antibodies were negative and there was no prior SARS-CoV-2 infection. The sequence derives from a human donor who received a COVID-19 vaccine. This rearrangement joins TRBV6-6 to TRBJ1-2; tentatively, D is TRBD1 (5 bases). Source: CD4+ T cells from PBMCs cultured without peptide, taken after COVID-19 vaccination. CDR3 in DNA: TGTGCCAGCAGTTACTCCCAGGGTAGGAGCTACACCTTC. Translation: CASSYSQGRSYTF.